A selection of T cell receptor beta chains follows, all from one sample in a study of blood T cell repertoires in COVID-19. TCRdb's table, derived via immunoSEQ multiplex PCR, lists solely in-frame clones and lacks some. Among roughly 260,000 clones listed, around 90% were seen once. Sequenced: peripheral blood. These TCRs come from a person between 18 and 35 years old with COVID-19, enrolled during active disease. The CDR3 runs from the conserved cysteine through the conserved F or W. Each record gives: D gene, J gene, clone size, V gene, CDR3 DNA, CDR3 protein. D genes are given only for firm matches. Only some rows state a clone size, as once, few, many or a class for expanded clones.

>TRBD1|TRBJ1-3|.|TRBV28
TGTGCCAGCTCTACAGGGGATGGGGACACCATATATTTT
CASSTGDGDTIYF
>TRBD2|TRBJ2-1|once|TRBV18
TGTGCCAGCTCACCCGGAAGCGGGGGGGGTTTGGAGCAGTTCTTC
CASSPGSGGGLEQFF
>.|TRBJ1-5|.|TRBV19
TGTGCCAGTAGAGGGACGGGGGATCAGCCCCAGCATTTT
CASRGTGDQPQHF
>TRBD1|TRBJ2-3|.|TRBV19
TGTGCCAGTAGCCGGACAGGGGGCAACACAGATACGCAGTATTTT
CASSRTGGNTDTQYF
>.|TRBJ2-1|once|TRBV4-1
TGCGCCAGCAGCCAAGACCGCCCGGGACTTTACAATGAGCAGTTCTTC
CASSQDRPGLYNEQFF
>TRBD2|TRBJ2-1|.|TRBV30
TGTGCCTGGGGTAGTCTAGCGGAGGGTAGCAGCCTAGTCTTC
CAWGSLAEGSSLVF
>.|TRBJ2-1|.|TRBV9
TGTGCCAGCACCCCCCTTAAGGGGGGGAGCTCCTACAATGAGCAGTTCTTC
CASTPLKGGSSYNEQFF
>.|TRBJ1-2|once|TRBV19
TGTGCCAGTAGTATATCCGCAAGGGGGTATGGCTACACCTTC
CASSISARGYGYTF
>.|TRBJ2-5|.|TRBV11-2
TGTGCCAGCAGCTTAGCCCGGGCGGGCGGGCCGGGGGAGACCCAGTACTTC
CASSLARAGGPGETQYF
>.|TRBJ2-1|.|TRBV7-3
TGTGCCAGCAGCTTAGGGGGCCTGTACAATGAGCAGTTCTTC
CASSLGGLYNEQFF
>.|TRBJ2-7|once|TRBV6-5
TGTGCCAGCAGCGACCTTCGGGGTTACGAGCAGTACTTC
CASSDLRGYEQYF
>TRBD2|TRBJ2-3|.|TRBV27
TGTGCCAGCAGACAAACTAGCGGGAGCCCCACAGATACGCAGTATTTT
CASRQTSGSPTDTQYF
>TRBD2|TRBJ2-5|.|TRBV7-6
TGTGCCAGCAGCTCGGGACTAGCGGGGCCAGAAGAGACCCAGTACTTC
CASSSGLAGPEETQYF
>TRBD1|TRBJ1-5|.|TRBV19
TGTGCCAGTAGTATAGCGGGACAGGGTGTCAGGCAGCCCCAGCATTTT
CASSIAGQGVRQPQHF
>.|TRBJ1-5|.|TRBV12-3/TRBV12-4
TGTGCCAGCAGTTTATATAGCAATCAGCCCCAGCATTTT
CASSLYSNQPQHF
>TRBD1|TRBJ1-4|few|TRBV6-6
TGTGCCAGCAGTTCTCGGACAGGGTTGGATGAAAAACTGTTTTTT
CASSSRTGLDEKLFF
>.|TRBJ2-1|.|TRBV4-1
TGCGCCAGCAGCCACACGGTCGAGCAGTTCTTC
CASSHTVEQFF